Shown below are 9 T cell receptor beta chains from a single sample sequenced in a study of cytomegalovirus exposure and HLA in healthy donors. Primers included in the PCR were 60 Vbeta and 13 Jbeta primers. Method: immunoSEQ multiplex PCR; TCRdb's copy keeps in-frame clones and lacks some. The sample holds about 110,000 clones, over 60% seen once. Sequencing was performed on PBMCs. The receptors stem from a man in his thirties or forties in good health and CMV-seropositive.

CDR3 coding DNA: TGTGCCAGCACCCGGGGGACTAGCGGGGCAACAGATACGCAGTATTTT. It yields the protein CASTRGTSGATDTQYF. The chain links TRBV11-1 to TRBJ2-3; 13 bases align to TRBD2. Germline V lookup: CDR1 SGHAT, CDR2 FQDESV (reference sequence). This CDR3 is 16 amino acids long. The V and J ends lost 7 bases and 3 bases, in that order; junction bases with no gene match: 7.

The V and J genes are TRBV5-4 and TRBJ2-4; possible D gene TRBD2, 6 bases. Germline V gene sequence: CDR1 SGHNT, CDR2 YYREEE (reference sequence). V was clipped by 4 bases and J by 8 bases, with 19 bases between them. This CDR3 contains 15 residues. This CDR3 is CASSPTGLAGDIQYF. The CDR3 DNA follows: TGTGCCAGCAGCCCCACGGGACTGGCCGGAGACATTCAGTACTTC.

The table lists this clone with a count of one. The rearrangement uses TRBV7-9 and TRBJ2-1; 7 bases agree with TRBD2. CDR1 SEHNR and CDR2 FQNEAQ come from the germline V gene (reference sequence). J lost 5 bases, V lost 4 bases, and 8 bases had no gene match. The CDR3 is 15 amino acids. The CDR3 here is CASSSEGTKDNEQFF. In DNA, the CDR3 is TGTGCCAGCAGCTCCGAGGGGACTAAGGACAATGAGCAGTTCTTC.

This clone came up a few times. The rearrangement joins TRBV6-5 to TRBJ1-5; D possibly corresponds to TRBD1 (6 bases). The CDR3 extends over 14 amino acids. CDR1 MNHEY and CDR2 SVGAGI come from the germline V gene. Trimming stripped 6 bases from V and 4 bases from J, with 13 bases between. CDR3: CASSRDIMNQPQHF. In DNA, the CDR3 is TGTGCCAGCAGCAGGGACATAATGAATCAGCCCCAGCATTTT.

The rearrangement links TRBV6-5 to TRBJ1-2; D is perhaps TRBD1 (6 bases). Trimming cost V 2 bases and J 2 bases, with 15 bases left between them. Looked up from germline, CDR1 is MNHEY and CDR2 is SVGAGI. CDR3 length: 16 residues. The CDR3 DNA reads TGTGCCAGCAGTTACACCGGACAGACAAAGAACTATGGCTACACCTTC. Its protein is CASSYTGQTKNYGYTF.

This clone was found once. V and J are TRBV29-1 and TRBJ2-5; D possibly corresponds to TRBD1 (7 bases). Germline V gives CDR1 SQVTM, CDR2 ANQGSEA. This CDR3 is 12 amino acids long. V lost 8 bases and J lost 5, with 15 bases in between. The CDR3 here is CSPGGIGETQYF. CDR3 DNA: TGCAGCCCAGGGGGGATCGGGGAGACCCAGTACTTC.

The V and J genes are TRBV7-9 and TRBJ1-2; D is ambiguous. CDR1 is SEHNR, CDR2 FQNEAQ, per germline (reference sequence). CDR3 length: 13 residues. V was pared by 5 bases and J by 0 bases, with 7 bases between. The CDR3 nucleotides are TGTGCCAGCAGCCCGGTCTCTAACTATGGCTACACCTTC. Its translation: CASSPVSNYGYTF.

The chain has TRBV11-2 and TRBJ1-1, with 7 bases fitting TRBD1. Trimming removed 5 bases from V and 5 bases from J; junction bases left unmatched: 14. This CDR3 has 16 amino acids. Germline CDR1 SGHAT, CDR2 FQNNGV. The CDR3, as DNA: TGTGCCAGCAGCCCCTACCCTCACCAGGGGGTTACTGAAGCTTTCTTT. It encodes CASSPYPHQGVTEAFF.

The CDR3 spells CASSVEMQGGYGYTF. The DNA of the CDR3 is TGTGCCAGCAGCGTAGAAATGCAGGGCGGCTATGGCTACACCTTC. This chain uses TRBV9 with TRBJ1-2; possible D gene TRBD1, 5 bases. The germline V gene encodes CDR1 SGDLS and CDR2 YYNGEE. The CDR3 has 15 amino acids. V was trimmed by 0 bases and J by 4 bases, leaving 13 bases between them.